This record covers a single T cell receptor (beta chain). The CDR3 consists of 14 residues. V lost 4 bases to trimming and J lost 8 bases; unmatched junction nucleotides: 8. The germline V gene has CDR1 SGHRS and CDR2 YFSETQ. This entry belongs to a study of blood T cell repertoires in COVID-19. Original methodology: The authors estimated nucleated cell counts from reference gene primer amplification. Produced via immunoSEQ multiplex PCR; TCRdb's table is partial and in-frame only. D and trimming were read from the DNA, whereas the V and J calls and clone size are those reported in that table. The sample has 360,000 or so clones, almost 90% seen once; the top ten hold 6.5% to 8%.

The rearrangement uses TRBV5-1 and TRBJ1-2, with 10 bases aligning to TRBD1. The receptor comes from a man aged 18 to 30 with active or convalescent COVID-19. Sequencing used peripheral blood. The CDR3 bases are TGCGCCAGCAGCCCGACAGGGGGCCAAGTAGGCTACACCTTC. Residues: CASSPTGGQVGYTF.